The 31 T cell receptor beta chains below all came from one sample that was sequenced in a study of shared clonotypes between healthy human individuals. Naivety among CD8 cells was defined by CD45RO negativity and positive CCR7 selection, thereby excluding terminally differentiated effector memory CD45RA+ cells. Libraries were prepared by immunoSEQ multiplex PCR; TCRdb keeps only in-frame clonotypes and omits some of them. The table includes hundreds of thousands of clones, approximately 96% detected once. The material sequenced was naive CD8+ T cells sorted from blood. The receptors shown here come from a woman in her twenties or thirties in good health.

The V gene is TRBV30, the J gene TRBJ2-1; the D call may be TRBD1 or TRBD2 (5 bases each). The CDR3 has 17 residues. V lost 5 bases to trimming and J lost 6 bases, with 26 bases between them. Per the germline V gene, CDR1 is GTSNPN and CDR2 is SVGIG (reference sequence). CDR3 sequence reads: CAWGTRRIYTMGNEQFF. For the CDR3, the DNA is TGTGCCTGGGGGACCCGGAGGATCTACACTATGGGCAATGAGCAGTTCTTC. Looking up the rest from reference TRBV30 and TRBJ2-1 gives the full variable domain: SQTIHQWPATLVQPVGSPLSLECTVEGTSNPNLYWYRQAAGRGLQLLFYSVGIGQISSEVPQNLSASRPQDRQFILSSKKLLLSDSGFYLCAWGTRRIYTMGNEQFFGPGTRLTVL.

The chain couples TRBV6-5 to TRBJ1-2; D unresolved. V gave up 5 bases and J gave up 6 bases, with 10 bases separating them. Germline V lookup: CDR1 MNHEY, CDR2 SVGAGI. CDR3 size: 12 residues. CDR3 bases: TGTGCCAGCAGTGAGGGTATCGATGGCTACACCTTC. It translates to CASSEGIDGYTF.

In regard to this clone: Other DNA sequences from this sample encode an identical CDR3 as well. The chain employs TRBV27 and TRBJ2-7, with 8 bases matching TRBD2. V gave up 3 bases and J gave up 1 base; unmatched junction bases: 2. The CDR3 extends over 14 amino acids. Per the germline V gene, CDR1 is MNHEY and CDR2 is SMNVEV (reference sequence). The CDR3 DNA sequence: TGTGCCAGCAGTTTGTTAGCGGGGTCCTACGAGCAGTACTTC. The encoded protein is CASSLLAGSYEQYF.

The chain joins TRBV27 to TRBJ2-7; TRBD1 might be the D (5 bases). The germline gives CDR1 MNHEY, CDR2 SMNVEV (reference sequence). CDR3 length equals 14 residues. Trimming shortened V by 4 bases and J by 4 bases, and 14 bases separated the two germline ends. Here the CDR3 reads CASSYKASGYEQYF. The CDR3, as DNA: TGTGCCAGCAGTTATAAGGCCTCAGGGTACGAGCAGTACTTC.

The chain couples TRBV27 to TRBJ2-7; TRBD1 matches 12 bases. The CDR3 consists of 15 residues. Germline trimming cut 5 bases from V and 4 bases from J; bases unmatched to any gene: 6. CDR1 and CDR2 (germline): MNHEY, SMNVEV (reference sequence). The CDR3 bases are TGTGCCAGCAGTGCCGGGACAGGGGGCGGGTACGAGCAGTACTTC. Protein sequence: CASSAGTGGGYEQYF.

The rearrangement links TRBV29-1 to TRBJ1-2; the D is unclear. Germline V gives CDR1 SQVTM, CDR2 ANQGSEA. This CDR3 spans 13 amino acids. The CDR3 nucleotides read TGCGGCACCCTGGGAGGGAGTCTCTATGGCTACACCTTC. Translation: CGTLGGSLYGYTF.

DNA for the CDR3: TGTGCCAGCAGTTTCGGACTAGGAGTCACAGATACGCAGTATTTT. This sequence encodes CASSFGLGVTDTQYF. The chain links TRBV27 to TRBJ2-3; 7 bases fit TRBD2. The CDR3 consists of 15 residues. CDR1 MNHEY and CDR2 SMNVEV come from the germline V gene (reference sequence). The V segment lost 3 bases and the J segment 2 bases; nucleotides outside the gene matches: 5.

The chain recombines TRBV4-1 with TRBJ2-1; TRBD1 matches 7 bases. Trimming took 4 bases from V and 0 from J; bases not matched to a gene: 6. Germline V gene lookup returns CDR1 MGHRA and CDR2 YSYEKL. This CDR3 spans 16 amino acids. CDR3 loop: CASSRQGLSSYNEQFF. The CDR3 DNA is TGCGCCAGCAGCCGACAGGGTTTAAGCTCCTACAATGAGCAGTTCTTC.

The CDR3 region is CASPVAGITDTQYF. DNA of the CDR3: TGTGCCAGCCCTGTCGCGGGAATCACAGATACGCAGTATTTT. The genes are TRBV18 and TRBJ2-3; TRBD2 might be the D (6 bases). CDR3 size: 14 residues. V lost 8 bases and J lost 2, with 14 bases in between. Germline assignment: CDR1 KGHSH and CDR2 LQKENI.

The chain recombines TRBV9 with TRBJ1-6; D gene unclear. The CDR3 runs to 13 residues. V gave up 3 bases and J gave up 6 bases, with 7 bases separating them. Germline V lookup: CDR1 SGDLS, CDR2 YYNGEE. CDR3 residues: CASSAHRNSPLHF. DNA for the CDR3: TGTGCCAGCAGCGCTCACCGTAATTCACCCCTCCACTTT.

The chain recombines TRBV28 with TRBJ1-4; no firm D call. V was shortened by 4 bases and J by 8 bases, with 17 bases between the two germline ends. CDR1 MDHEN and CDR2 SYDVKM come from the germline V gene. CDR3 size: 15 residues. CDR3 protein: CASSYYGGRPEKLFF. CDR3 coding DNA: TGTGCCAGCAGTTATTATGGAGGGCGACCCGAAAAACTGTTTTTT.

This clone was counted a single time. The V gene is TRBV5-4, the J gene TRBJ2-5, with D perhaps assigned TRBD1 or TRBD2 (5 bases each). The CDR3 runs to 15 residues. Trimming stripped 4 bases from V and 5 bases from J, with 18 bases between. CDR1 and CDR2 from the germline V gene are SGHNT and YYREEE (reference sequence). The CDR3 region is CASSEPEASGETQYF. The DNA for the CDR3 is TGTGCCAGCAGCGAACCGGAGGCCTCAGGGGAGACCCAGTACTTC.

The CDR3 reads CASSSLVSGGSDYEQYF. DNA for the CDR3: TGTGCCAGCAGCTCGCTCGTTAGCGGGGGGTCCGACTACGAGCAGTACTTC. This rearrangement joins TRBV13 to TRBJ2-5, with 10 nucleotides matching TRBD2. The assigned J gene may be wrong: the sequence end matches TRBJ2-7 better. This CDR3 has 17 residues. The germline CDR1 and CDR2 sequences are PRHDT and FYEKMQ (reference sequence).

The rearrangement uses TRBV2 and TRBJ1-3; D is undetermined. V dropped 7 bases and J dropped 0 bases, with 10 bases sitting between them. The germline gives CDR1 SNHLY, CDR2 FYNNEI. This CDR3 contains 14 residues. The DNA of the CDR3 is TGTGCCAGCAAGGGTGCCAACTCTGGAAACACCATATATTTT. Translation gives CASKGANSGNTIYF.

The J gene is TRBJ1-4, the V gene TRBV11-2, with 8 positions matching TRBD1. Germline V gene sequence: CDR1 SGHAT, CDR2 FQNNGV. This CDR3 comprises 16 residues. Trimming took 5 bases from V and 0 from J; bases not matched to a gene: 5. This chain's CDR3 is CASSGQGTATNEKLFF. The CDR3 DNA is TGTGCCAGCAGCGGACAGGGTACTGCAACTAATGAAAAACTGTTTTTT.

V usage is TRBV27 and J usage is TRBJ1-4; D may be TRBD1 (5 bases). The ends were cut back, 2 bases at V and 4 bases at J, with 8 bases in the middle. Germline-derived CDR1 and CDR2 are MNHEY and SMNVEV (reference sequence). The CDR3 is 14 amino acids. CDR3 in DNA: TGTGCCAGCAGTTTAAGGGGCGGTAATGAAAAACTGTTTTTT. This sequence encodes CASSLRGGNEKLFF.

The chain links TRBV5-4 to TRBJ2-7; D is possibly TRBD2 (6 bases). The germline CDR1 and CDR2 sequences are SGHNT and YYREEE (reference sequence). Trimming pared 4 bases from V and 4 bases from J, leaving 9 bases between. The CDR3 runs 12 residues. In nucleotides, the CDR3 is TGTGCCAGCAGCGCCGGGACTTACGAGCAGTACTTC. Translation gives CASSAGTYEQYF.

The rearrangement joins TRBV6-5 to TRBJ2-7; D perhaps matches TRBD1 (6 bases). From germline, CDR1 is MNHEY and CDR2 SVGAGI. The CDR3 loop spans 16 amino acids. V shed 0 bases and J shed 2 bases, with 14 bases lying between them. The CDR3 here is CASSYSSGHMTYEQYF. CDR3 nucleotides: TGTGCCAGCAGTTACTCGTCGGGACATATGACCTACGAGCAGTACTTC.

V and J are TRBV11-2 and TRBJ2-1; 15 nucleotides agree with TRBD2. The germline V gene encodes CDR1 SGHAT and CDR2 FQNNGV. V lost 5 bases, J lost 0 bases, and 8 bases stayed unmatched. CDR3 size: 19 residues. The CDR3 DNA sequence: TGTGCCAGCAGCCTTGGACTAGCGGGAGGGCTAAGCTCCTACAATGAGCAGTTCTTC. Translated, it gives CASSLGLAGGLSSYNEQFF.

The chain recombines TRBV5-6 with TRBJ2-7, with 11 bases that match TRBD1. Germline V gene data show CDR1 as SGHDT and CDR2 as YYEEEE. CDR3 length: 14 amino acids. V was pared by 1 base and J by 5 bases, with 2 bases of the junction left unmatched. CDR3 loop: CASSLPGQGDEQYF. In DNA, the CDR3 is TGTGCCAGCAGCTTGCCGGGACAGGGGGACGAGCAGTACTTC.

The V call is TRBV4-1, the J call TRBJ2-5, with 7 bases fitting TRBD2. The end of the DNA fits TRBJ2-7 better, so the J call may be wrong. This CDR3 has 16 amino acids. Germline-derived CDR1 and CDR2 are MGHRA and YSYEKL. As DNA, the CDR3 is TGCGCCAGCAGCCAAGATACCCCGGGAGGCTCCTACGAGCAGTACTTC. Encoded protein: CASSQDTPGGSYEQYF.

V is TRBV30 and J is TRBJ2-2; D gene unclear. The germline V gene encodes CDR1 GTSNPN and CDR2 SVGIG (reference sequence). This CDR3 spans 13 amino acids. Trimming took off 0 bases at V and 7 bases at J, with 9 bases between the two ends. CDR3 nucleotides: TGTGCCTGGAGTGTAATGACCGGCGGGGAGCTGTTTTTT. This codes for CAWSVMTGGELFF. Using reference TRBV30 and TRBJ2-2 for the parts outside the CDR3, the full variable domain is SQTIHQWPATLVQPVGSPLSLECTVEGTSNPNLYWYRQAAGRGLQLLFYSVGIGQISSEVPQNLSASRPQDRQFILSSKKLLLSDSGFYLCAWSVMTGGELFFGEGSRLTVL.

The chain has TRBV28 and TRBJ2-1; 11 bases align to TRBD2. CDR3 length: 15 residues. The germline gives CDR1 MDHEN, CDR2 SYDVKM. The V segment lost 5 bases and the J segment 8 bases; nucleotides outside the gene matches: 8. In DNA, the CDR3 is TGTGCCAGCAGTATTGGACTAGCGGGTGCCGATGAGCAGTTCTTC. Residues: CASSIGLAGADEQFF.

The V and J genes are TRBV27 and TRBJ1-5; TRBD1 might be the D (6 bases). Germline assignment: CDR1 MNHEY and CDR2 SMNVEV (reference sequence). This CDR3 is built from 14 residues. Deletions cut 5 bases from V and 2 bases from J, with 10 bases between. The CDR3, as DNA: TGTGCCAGCAGTCCCAACAGGGGCAATCAGCCCCAGCATTTT. It encodes CASSPNRGNQPQHF.

The V and J genes are TRBV29-1 and TRBJ2-3; 7 nucleotides match TRBD2. Germline V gene data show CDR1 as SQVTM and CDR2 as ANQGSEA. The CDR3 runs 11 residues. V lost 5 bases to trimming and J lost 6 bases; unmatched junction nucleotides: 2. CDR3 sequence: CSVWGGDTQYF. For the CDR3, the DNA is TGCAGCGTTTGGGGGGGGGATACGCAGTATTTT.

The chain is built from TRBV27 and TRBJ2-7, with 11 nucleotides matching TRBD2. The V segment lost 5 bases and the J segment 3 bases; nucleotides outside the gene matches: 6. The CDR3 sequence is 15 residues long. Per the germline V gene, CDR1 is MNHEY and CDR2 is SMNVEV (reference sequence). This chain's CDR3 is CASSLLGTSGYEQYF. CDR3 sequence (DNA): TGTGCCAGCAGTCTCCTCGGGACTAGCGGCTACGAGCAGTACTTC.

The chain uses TRBV4-1 and TRBJ2-1; no clear D. Looked up from germline, CDR1 is MGHRA and CDR2 is YSYEKL. The V end was cut by 0 bases, the J end by 9 bases, with 9 bases between. The CDR3 contains 13 residues. DNA for the CDR3: TGCGCCAGCAGCCAAGAGGGGATCAGTGAGCAGTTCTTC. Amino acid sequence: CASSQEGISEQFF.

The chain uses TRBV6-1 and TRBJ1-1, with D uncertain. CDR3 size: 18 residues. Trimming took off 2 bases at V and 1 base at J, with 20 bases between the two ends. Germline lookup yields CDR1 MNHNS and CDR2 SASEGT. The CDR3 protein is CASSELDTHQEENTEAFF. The DNA for the CDR3 is TGTGCCAGCAGTGAATTGGATACCCACCAGGAGGAGAACACTGAAGCTTTCTTT.

The genes are TRBV29-1 and TRBJ2-1; D uncertain. CDR1 and CDR2 (germline): SQVTM, ANQGSEA. This CDR3 has 10 amino acids. The V gene lost 7 bases and the J gene lost 7 bases, with 8 bases spanning the gap. The DNA for the CDR3 is TGCAGCGGTGAGACTAATGAGCAGTTCTTC. As protein: CSGETNEQFF.

DNA for the CDR3: TGTGCCAGTAGTATAGATTCAGTAAGGGGCCAGCCCCAGCATTTT. Translating gives CASSIDSVRGQPQHF. The chain couples TRBV19 to TRBJ1-5, with D possibly matching TRBD1 (5 bases). Germline-derived CDR1 and CDR2 are LNHDA and SQIVND (reference sequence). Trimming took off 0 bases at V and 7 bases at J, with 13 bases between the two ends. The CDR3 has 15 amino acids.

The chain employs TRBV28 and TRBJ2-7; D not certain. With 7 bases removed from V and 2 bases from J, the gap between germline ends came to 6 bases. CDR1 and CDR2 from the germline V gene are MDHEN and SYDVKM. This CDR3 contains 11 residues. In DNA form, the CDR3 reads TGTGCCAGCAACGGACCCTACGAGCAGTACTTC. Amino acid sequence: CASNGPYEQYF.